The 20 T cell receptor beta chains below were found in one sample sequenced in a study of blood T cell repertoires in COVID-19. Measured with immunoSEQ multiplex PCR; TCRdb has only the in-frame clones, and not every one. The sample includes some 260,000 clones, 88% seen only once; the top ten take about 0.99%. The sequenced sample was peripheral blood. The receptors here all came from a woman aged 35 to 49 who had recovered from COVID-19.

The chain has TRBV29-1 and TRBJ1-1; 7 nucleotides agree with TRBD1. With V trimmed by 3 bases and J by 3 bases, 7 bases remained unmatched. Germline values: CDR1 SQVTM, CDR2 ANQGSEA. This CDR3 spans 14 amino acids. The chain's CDR3 is CSVDRRGRDTEAFF. The CDR3 bases are TGCAGCGTTGATCGGAGGGGGCGAGACACTGAAGCTTTCTTT.

As for this clone: A read error may produce the germline difference seen at one junction end. This chain uses TRBV28 with TRBJ2-3, with 8 bases identical to TRBD2. The CDR3 extends over 11 amino acids. Looked up from germline, CDR1 is MDHEN and CDR2 is SYDVKM. The CDR3 reads CGTGGGVTQYF. DNA for the CDR3: TGCGGGACCGGGGGGGGTGTTACGCAGTATTTT. The whole variable domain, filled in from reference TRBV28 and TRBJ2-3, reads DVKVTQSSRYLVKRTGEKVFLECVQDMDHENMFWYRQDPGLGLRLIYFSYDVKMKEKGDIPEGYSVSREKKERFSLILESASTNQTSMYLCGTGGGVTQYFGPGTRLTVL.

The rearrangement joins TRBV6-2 or TRBV6-3 to TRBJ2-1; TRBD2 is a possible D gene (5 bases). The germline V and J ends were trimmed by 2 bases and 12 bases, with 23 bases remaining between them. Germline V gene data show CDR1 as MNHEY and CDR2 as SVGEGT. This CDR3 region has 16 residues. The CDR3 DNA follows: TGTGCCAGCAGTTACGACCCCCAGGTAGTGTCCGCGGGGCAGTTCTTC. Translation: CASSYDPQVVSAGQFF.

This chain connects TRBV4-1 to TRBJ1-5; a weak D match, TRBD1 (5 bases). This CDR3 comprises 16 residues. V lost 2 bases, J lost 6 bases, and 17 bases lay in between. Germline-derived CDR1 and CDR2 are MGHRA and YSYEKL. The chain's CDR3 is CASSQPAGPVRQPQHF. CDR3 bases: TGCGCCAGCAGCCAACCCGCAGGGCCTGTACGTCAGCCCCAGCATTTT.

The V call is TRBV4-1, the J call TRBJ2-6; unclear D gene. Trimming removed 0 bases from V and 0 bases from J, with 12 bases in between. The CDR3 length is 18 residues. CDR1 MGHRA and CDR2 YSYEKL come from the germline V gene. For the CDR3, the DNA is TGCGCCAGCAGCCAAGATCCTCCCAGGTACTCTGGGGCCAACGTCCTGACTTTC. Translation: CASSQDPPRYSGANVLTF.

The genes are TRBV7-2 and TRBJ2-5, with a possible D match to TRBD2 (6 bases). The CDR3 length is 15 residues. Between the trimmed V and J ends, which lost 1 base and 9 bases, there was a span of 18 bases. Per the germline V gene, CDR1 is SGHTA and CDR2 is FQGNSA. CDR3 coding DNA: TGTGCCAGCAGCTTAGGCGGGGACCCCGGGTTGGCCCAGTACTTC. It translates to CASSLGGDPGLAQYF.

The V gene is TRBV20-1, the J gene TRBJ2-5; TRBD2 might be the D (5 bases). This CDR3 contains 11 residues. CDR1 is DFQATT and CDR2 is SNEGSKA in the germline V gene (reference sequence). In nucleotides, the CDR3 is TGCGGCCCGGGGTCACAAGAGACCCAGTACTTC. It specifies CGPGSQETQYF.

The J gene is TRBJ2-7, the V gene TRBV2; TRBD2 agrees at 9 bases. CDR1 and CDR2 (germline): SNHLY, FYNNEI. The CDR3 is made up of 14 amino acids. Losses at the gene ends were 10 bases for V and 0 bases for J; bases not matched to a gene: 7. For the CDR3, the DNA is TGTGCCACCCGGGGACTAGCCAGCTCCTACGAGCAGTACGTC. Its protein product is CATRGLASSYEQYV.

The V call is TRBV21-1, the J call TRBJ2-7; the table's D gene call, TRBD1, was not cross checked with the DNA. TRBV21-1 is annotated as a pseudogene. This CDR3 has 16 amino acids. Here the CDR3 reads CASRVVGAPSSYEQYV. The CDR3 DNA is TGTGCCAGCCGGGTCGTGGGGGCCCCGAGCTCCTACGAGCAGTACGTC.

The chain has TRBV5-8 and TRBJ2-5, with 7 bases matching TRBD1. The CDR3 is made up of 17 amino acids. CDR1 and CDR2 (germline): SGHTS, YDEGEE. Trimming removed 4 bases from V and 3 bases from J; junction bases left unmatched: 15. The CDR3 region is CASSPNQQGPAKETQYF. The CDR3 DNA reads TGTGCCAGCAGCCCCAATCAACAGGGGCCCGCAAAAGAGACCCAGTACTTC.

The V gene is TRBV7-9, the J gene TRBJ2-5; 7 nucleotides line up with TRBD1. Looked up from germline, CDR1 is SEHNR and CDR2 is FQNEAQ (reference sequence). This CDR3 is built from 18 residues. V dropped 4 bases and J dropped 1; count of bases not matched to a gene: 15. The CDR3: CASSSIKDRVKVQETQYF. In DNA form, the CDR3 reads TGTGCCAGCAGCTCGATCAAAGACAGGGTAAAAGTCCAAGAGACCCAGTACTTC.

The CDR3 region is CASSKGLAGDPAKNIQYF. In DNA, the CDR3 is TGTGCCAGTAGTAAGGGACTAGCGGGAGACCCAGCCAAAAACATTCAGTACTTC. The J gene is TRBJ2-4, the V gene TRBV19; 14 nucleotides align to TRBD2. J lost 0 bases, V lost 4 bases, and 5 bases had no gene match. The CDR3 loop spans 18 amino acids. The V gene's germline CDR1 is LNHDA and CDR2 SQIVND (reference sequence).

V and J are TRBV5-1 and TRBJ2-7; 8 positions agree with TRBD2. V shed 4 bases and J 7 bases; nucleotides not matched to a gene: 13. This CDR3 spans 15 amino acids. The germline CDR1 and CDR2 sequences are SGHRS and YFSETQ. Here the CDR3 DNA reads TGCGCCAGCAGCCCCGGGGGGGCTAATCGTAATGAGCAGTACTTC. It specifies CASSPGGANRNEQYF.

The rearrangement links TRBV5-4 to TRBJ2-2; 11 bases fit TRBD2. The CDR3 is 16 residues long. Germline V CDR1 and CDR2: SGHNT, YYREEE (reference sequence). The V and J ends lost 3 bases and 7 bases, in that order; junction bases with no gene match: 8. CDR3 coding DNA: TGTGCCAGCAGCTCAACTTTAGCGGGAGGGGTCGGGGAGCTGTTTTTT. Amino acids: CASSSTLAGGVGELFF. Drawing the rest from reference TRBV5-4 and TRBJ2-2, the complete variable domain is ETGVTQSPTHLIKTRGQQVTLRCSSQSGHNTVSWYQQALGQGPQFIFQYYREEENGRGNFPPRFSGLQFPNYSSELNVNALELDDSALYLCASSSTLAGGVGELFFGEGSRLTVL.

V gene TRBV18 combines with J gene TRBJ2-1; TRBD2 aligns across 11 bases. The V gene's germline CDR1 is KGHSH and CDR2 LQKENI. The CDR3 has 18 amino acids. Trimming at V came to 0 bases and at J to 9 bases, leaving 13 bases not matched to a gene. The CDR3 region has the DNA TGTGCCAGCTCACCACCCACCCTAGCGGGAGGCCCGGGGGTTGAGCAGTTCTTC. It yields the protein CASSPPTLAGGPGVEQFF. Variable domain in full (rest from reference TRBV18 and TRBJ2-1): NAGVMQNPRHLVRRRGQEARLRCSPMKGHSHVYWYRQLPEEGLKFMVYLQKENIIDESGMPKERFSAEFPKEGPSILRIQQVVRGDSAAYFCASSPPTLAGGPGVEQFFGPGTRLTVL.

DNA for the CDR3: TGTGCCAGCAGTTTGGTATCCCAGTTTGAGACCCAGTACTTC. Protein: CASSLVSQFETQYF. The chain carries TRBV27 and TRBJ2-5; no clear D gene. V shed 3 bases and J shed 5 bases, with 13 bases lying between them. From germline, CDR1 is MNHEY and CDR2 SMNVEV (reference sequence). The length of the CDR3 is 14 residues.

The gene calls are TRBV6-2 or TRBV6-3 and TRBJ2-3; D possibly corresponds to TRBD2 (6 bases). Per germline, CDR1 MNHEY and CDR2 SVGEGT. CDR3 length: 18 amino acids. Trimming removed 2 bases at V and 5 bases at J, with 23 bases between. The CDR3 loop is CASSYLAYEVAVGDTQYF. The CDR3 DNA reads as TGTGCCAGCAGTTACCTTGCCTACGAGGTAGCGGTGGGAGATACGCAGTATTTT.

The chain carries TRBV9 and TRBJ2-6, with 7 bases matching TRBD1. CDR3 length equals 20 residues. Germline V lookup: CDR1 SGDLS, CDR2 YYNGEE. V lost 7 bases, J lost 0 bases, and 19 bases stayed unmatched. DNA for the CDR3: TGTGCCAGCGCTCCCCTCCCCTCGACAGGGCCTTCCTCTGGGGCCAACGTCCTGACTTTC. Its translation: CASAPLPSTGPSSGANVLTF.

The CDR3 DNA follows: TGTGCCAGCAGCCCCCCCGGGACTAGCGGGTGGATGGAGACCCAGTACTTC. This sequence encodes CASSPPGTSGWMETQYF. The chain combines TRBV7-9 with TRBJ2-5; TRBD2 matches at 12 bases. This CDR3 has 17 residues. Germline trimming cut 5 bases from V and 5 bases from J; bases unmatched to any gene: 12. CDR1 and CDR2 from the germline V gene are SEHNR and FQNEAQ (reference sequence). Full variable domain (outside the CDR3, taken from reference TRBV7-9 and TRBJ2-5): DTGVSQNPRHKITKRGQNVTFRCDPISEHNRLYWYRQTLGQGPEFLTYFQNEAQLEKSRLLSDRFSAERPKGSFSTLEIQRTEQGDSAMYLCASSPPGTSGWMETQYFGPGTRLLVL.

The CDR3 loop reads CASSYSRMGFGQNYGYTF. The DNA of the CDR3 is TGTGCCAGCAGTTACTCGAGAATGGGGTTCGGACAAAACTATGGCTACACCTTC. The V gene is TRBV6-2 or TRBV6-3, the J gene TRBJ1-2, with a tentative D call TRBD1 (5 bases). The CDR3 contains 18 residues. V shed 0 bases and J shed 2 bases, with 19 bases lying between them. Germline lookup yields CDR1 MNHEY and CDR2 SVGEGT.